The clone carrying this T cell receptor (beta chain) was seen only a few times. What it binds is unknown. This specimen belongs to a study of beta chain features in type 1 diabetes. Notes on the study in general: Equally in patients and controls, PCR might preferentially amplify shorter templates. Among patients with Type 1 diabetes, TCRB CDR3s were moderately but significantly shorter in every one of the four CD4+ subsets.

Every single donor gave one heparinised blood draw, and these averaged around 0.12 L. A CD45RO/CCR7/CD25/CD127/CD95/CD27 panel sorted naive, central memory, regulatory and stem cell-like memory CD4+ cells. Expressed TCRB transcripts were sequenced, since all the RNA that had been isolated was reverse transcribed. Measured with immunoSEQ multiplex PCR; TCRdb has only the in-frame clones, and not every one. The data contain 100,000 to 150,000 clones, roughly 17% of them singletons. The receptor was isolated from a young man with type 1 diabetes. Specimen: central memory CD4+ T cells from blood.

The DNA for the CDR3 is TGTGCCAGCAGCTTAATCGAAAGAGCCGGCACCAATGAGCAGTTCTTC. Translated, it gives CASSLIERAGTNEQFF. V usage is TRBV11-2 and J usage is TRBJ2-1; D is unresolved. CDR3 length: 16 residues. The germline CDR1 and CDR2 sequences are SGHAT and FQNNGV. V was clipped by 2 bases and J by 6 bases, with 17 bases between them.